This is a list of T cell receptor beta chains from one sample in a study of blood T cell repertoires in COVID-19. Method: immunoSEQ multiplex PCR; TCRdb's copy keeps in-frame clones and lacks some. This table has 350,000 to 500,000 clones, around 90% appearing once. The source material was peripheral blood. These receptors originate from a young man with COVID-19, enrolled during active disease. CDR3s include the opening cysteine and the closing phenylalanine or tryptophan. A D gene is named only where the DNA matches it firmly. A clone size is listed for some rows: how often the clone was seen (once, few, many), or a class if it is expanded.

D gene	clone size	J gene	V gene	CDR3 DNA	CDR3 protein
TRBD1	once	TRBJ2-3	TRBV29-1	TGCAGCGTTGGTCCAGGGGGAGCCGGCACAGATACGCAGTATTTT	CSVGPGGAGTDTQYF
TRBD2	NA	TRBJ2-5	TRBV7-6	TGTGCCAGCAGCGCCGGGACTAGCGGGCAAGAGACCCAGTACTTC	CASSAGTSGQETQYF
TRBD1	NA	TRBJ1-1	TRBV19	TGTGCCAGTAGATGGACAGGGATAGACACTGAAGCTTTCTTT	CASRWTGIDTEAFF
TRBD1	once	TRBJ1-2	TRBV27	TGTGCCAGCAGTTTCCGACAGGGCGGCTATGGCTACACCTTC	CASSFRQGGYGYTF
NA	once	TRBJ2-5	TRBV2	TGTGCCAGCAATATTCAAGAGACCCAGTACTTC	CASNIQETQYF
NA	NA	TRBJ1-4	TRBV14	TGTGCCAGCAGCCAAGTGGACAGAAATGAAAAACTGTTTTTT	CASSQVDRNEKLFF
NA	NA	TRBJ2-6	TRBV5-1	TGCGCCAGCAGGGTTGGGGGCGGTGGGGCCAACGTCCTGACTTTC	CASRVGGGGANVLTF
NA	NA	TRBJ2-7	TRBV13	TGTGCCAGCAGCTCACTGACAGCTCTGGAGCAGTACTTC	CASSSLTALEQYF
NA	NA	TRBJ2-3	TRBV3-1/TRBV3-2	TGTGCCAGCAGCCAAGTAAGGGGATCTTTCCCAGATACGCAGTATTTT	CASSQVRGSFPDTQYF
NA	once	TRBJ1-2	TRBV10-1	TGCGCCAGCGCTGAGACAATAAACTATGGCTACACCTTC	CASAETINYGYTF
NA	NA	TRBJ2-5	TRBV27	TGTGCCAGCAGTTTCTTAGGCGGTAGAGCGGGCAAAGAGACCCAGTACTTC	CASSFLGGRAGKETQYF
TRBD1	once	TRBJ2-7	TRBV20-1	TGCAGTGCTAGTCCCCCTGCAGACAGGGTTCAGGACGAGCAGTACTTC	CSASPPADRVQDEQYF
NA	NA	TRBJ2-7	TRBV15	TGTGCCACCAGCAGTACTCAGGGGAACGAGCAGTACTTC	CATSSTQGNEQYF
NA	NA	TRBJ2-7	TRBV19	TGTGCCAGTACGGCGGCCTCCTACGAGCAGTACTTC	CASTAASYEQYF
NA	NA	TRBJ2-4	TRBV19	TGTGCCAGCTCCTTGGGGCGGGGAAACATTCAGTACTTC	CASSLGRGNIQYF
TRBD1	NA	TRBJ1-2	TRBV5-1	TGCGCCAGCAGCTTTGCCCAGGGGGCGCCTGCTGGCTACACCTTC	CASSFAQGAPAGYTF
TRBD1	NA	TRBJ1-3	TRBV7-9	TGTGCCAGCAGCCGGCGGGACAGGGATGGAAACACCATATATTTT	CASSRRDRDGNTIYF
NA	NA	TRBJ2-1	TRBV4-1	TGCGCCAGCAGCCAATCCGGCGGGACCTCTCCCTACAATGAGCAGTTCTTC	CASSQSGGTSPYNEQFF
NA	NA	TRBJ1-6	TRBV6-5	TGTGCCAGCAACACAGGGATAAATTCACCCCTCCACTTT	CASNTGINSPLHF
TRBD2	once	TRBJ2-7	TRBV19	TGTGCCAGTAGTACCCTAGCGGGGAACTACGAGCAGTACTTC	CASSTLAGNYEQYF
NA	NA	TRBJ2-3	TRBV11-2	TGTGCCAGCAGTTTGGCAGGGGGGTGGGATACGCAGTATTTT	CASSLAGGWDTQYF
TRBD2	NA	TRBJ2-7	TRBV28	TGTGCCAGCAGTTCCCTGGGACTAGCGGGAGGGCGGGGCGAGCAGTACTTC	CASSSLGLAGGRGEQYF
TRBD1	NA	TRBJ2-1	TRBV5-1	TGCGCCAGCAGCCGAGGGACCACAGGGGTACTCAATGAGCAGTTCTTC	CASSRGTTGVLNEQFF
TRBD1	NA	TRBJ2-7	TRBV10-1	TGCGCCAGCAGTGAGGGCGGGACAGGGGACCCCTGGAACGAGCAGTACTTC	CASSEGGTGDPWNEQYF
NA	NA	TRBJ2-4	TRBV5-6	TGTGCCAGCAGCTTGGTGGGGGCGCAGGTAAACATTCAGTACTTC	CASSLVGAQVNIQYF
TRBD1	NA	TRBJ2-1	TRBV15	TGTGCCACCGCTCCGACAGGGAGCTACAATGAGCAGTTCTTC	CATAPTGSYNEQFF
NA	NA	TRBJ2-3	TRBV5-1	TGCGCCAGCAGCTTCAGGGCCCGCACAGATACGCAGTATTTT	CASSFRARTDTQYF
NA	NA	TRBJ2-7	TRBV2	TGTGCCACCGCCTGGCAGGGACTCTACGAGCAGTACTTC	CATAWQGLYEQYF
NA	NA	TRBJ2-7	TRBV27	TGTGCCAGCACCACGACAGAATCCTACGAGCAGTACTTC	CASTTTESYEQYF
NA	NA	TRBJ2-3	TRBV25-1	TGTGCCAGCAGTGAATACCCAACAACCACAGATACGCAGTATTTT	CASSEYPTTTDTQYF
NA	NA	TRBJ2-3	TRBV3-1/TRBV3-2	TGTGCCAGCTACGGAGGGGGGGGGCCTGTAGATACGCAGTATTTT	CASYGGGGPVDTQYF
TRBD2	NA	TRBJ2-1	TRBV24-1	TGTGCCACCAGTGATTATAGCGGGAGCCACAATGAGCAGTTCTTC	CATSDYSGSHNEQFF
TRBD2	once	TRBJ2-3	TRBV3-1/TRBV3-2	TGTGCCAGCGCACAGCGGGGGACAGATACGCAGTATTTT	CASAQRGTDTQYF
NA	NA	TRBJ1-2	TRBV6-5	TGTGCCAGCAGTTACTTGTGGGTCCGCGCGGTGGGCTACACCTTC	CASSYLWVRAVGYTF
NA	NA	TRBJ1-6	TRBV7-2	TGTGCCAGCAGCTTAGGTCAAAATTCACCCCTCCACTTT	CASSLGQNSPLHF
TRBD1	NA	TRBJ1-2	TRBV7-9	TGTGCCAGCAGCCAAGGGACAGGGGAGAGGCATGGCTACACCTTC	CASSQGTGERHGYTF
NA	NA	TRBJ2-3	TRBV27	TGTGCCAGCAGTTTCCGGTCGACAGGCAGTACAGATACGCAGTATTTT	CASSFRSTGSTDTQYF
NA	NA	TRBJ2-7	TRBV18	TGTGCCAGCTCACCGCGCCCCGTCAACGAGCAGTACTTC	CASSPRPVNEQYF
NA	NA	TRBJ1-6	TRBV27	TGTGCCAGCAGTTTTGGGAGCTATAATTCACCCCTCCACTTT	CASSFGSYNSPLHF
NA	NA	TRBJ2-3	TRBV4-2	TGTGCCAGCAGCCAAGTAGGCGGAACTAGCACAGATACGCAGTATTTT	CASSQVGGTSTDTQYF
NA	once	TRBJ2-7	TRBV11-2	TGTGCCAGCAGCCTAGGGTCGGGGTACGAGCAGTACTTC	CASSLGSGYEQYF
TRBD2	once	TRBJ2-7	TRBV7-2	TGTGCCAGCAGCTCCCACGGTCGACTAGCGGGCTACGAGCAGTACTTC	CASSSHGRLAGYEQYF
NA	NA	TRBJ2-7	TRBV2	TGTGCCAGCAATATACGGTCTACCGAGCAGTACTTC	CASNIRSTEQYF